This T cell receptor (beta chain) was identified in a study of PD-1 blockade in mismatch repair-deficient tumors. This table comes from immunoSEQ multiplex PCR, and its TCRdb copy is limited to in-frame clones, with some not included. The sample records about 68,000 clones, approximately 82% being singletons. The source of this sequence is an adult with mismatch repair-deficient cancer. The sequencing used peripheral blood, collected 2 weeks after starting pembrolizumab.

CDR3 protein: CASSLILADYNEQFF. The CDR3 DNA reads TGTGCCAGCAGTTTAATACTAGCGGACTACAATGAGCAGTTCTTC. This chain uses TRBV28 with TRBJ2-1; 8 positions match TRBD2. V lost 2 bases to trimming and J lost 3 bases; unmatched junction nucleotides: 3. The CDR3 spans 15 residues. Germline CDR1 MDHEN, CDR2 SYDVKM.